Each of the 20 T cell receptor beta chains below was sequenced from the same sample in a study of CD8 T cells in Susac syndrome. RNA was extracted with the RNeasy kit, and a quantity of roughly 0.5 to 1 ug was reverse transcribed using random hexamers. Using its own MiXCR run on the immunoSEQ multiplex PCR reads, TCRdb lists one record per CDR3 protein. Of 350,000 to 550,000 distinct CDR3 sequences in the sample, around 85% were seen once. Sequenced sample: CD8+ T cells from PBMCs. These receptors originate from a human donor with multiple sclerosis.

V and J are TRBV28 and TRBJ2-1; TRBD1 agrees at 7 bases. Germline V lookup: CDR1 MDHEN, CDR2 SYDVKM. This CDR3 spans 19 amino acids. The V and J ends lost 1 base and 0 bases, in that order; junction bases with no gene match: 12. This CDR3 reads CASSLSGTADTFSYNEQFF. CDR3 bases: TGTGCCAGCAGTTTATCCGGGACAGCCGATACATTCTCCTACAATGAGCAGTTCTTC.

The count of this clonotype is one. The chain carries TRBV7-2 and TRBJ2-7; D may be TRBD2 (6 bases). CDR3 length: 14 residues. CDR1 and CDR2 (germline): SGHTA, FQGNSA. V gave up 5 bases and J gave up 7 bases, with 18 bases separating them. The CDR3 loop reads CASSTLGGPREQYF. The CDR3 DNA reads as TGTGCCAGCAGCACCCTAGGAGGGCCGAGAGAGCAGTACTTC.

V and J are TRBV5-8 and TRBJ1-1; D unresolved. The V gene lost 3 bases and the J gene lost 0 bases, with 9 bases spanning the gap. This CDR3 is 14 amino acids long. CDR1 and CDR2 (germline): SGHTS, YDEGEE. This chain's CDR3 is CASSSEYLNTEAFF. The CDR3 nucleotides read TGTGCCAGCAGCTCCGAGTATTTGAACACTGAAGCTTTCTTT.

CDR3 DNA: TGTGCCAGCAGCTTGGCCGGACAGGGGCTCCTCTACGAGCAGTACTTC. Protein: CASSLAGQGLLYEQYF. This chain connects TRBV5-4 to TRBJ2-7, with 9 bases matching TRBD1. The CDR3 contains 16 residues. Germline V gene lookup returns CDR1 SGHNT and CDR2 YYREEE (reference sequence). The V and J ends lost 0 bases and 3 bases, in that order; junction bases with no gene match: 7. Filled out from reference TRBV5-4 and TRBJ2-7, the complete variable domain reads ETGVTQSPTHLIKTRGQQVTLRCSSQSGHNTVSWYQQALGQGPQFIFQYYREEENGRGNFPPRFSGLQFPNYSSELNVNALELDDSALYLCASSLAGQGLLYEQYFGPGTRLTVT.

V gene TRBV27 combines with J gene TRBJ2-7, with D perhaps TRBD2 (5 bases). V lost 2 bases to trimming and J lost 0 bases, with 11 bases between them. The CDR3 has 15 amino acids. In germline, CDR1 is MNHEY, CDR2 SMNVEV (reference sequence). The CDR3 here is CASSLEGVGSYEQYF. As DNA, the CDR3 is TGTGCCAGCAGTTTAGAGGGAGTGGGCTCCTACGAGCAGTACTTC.

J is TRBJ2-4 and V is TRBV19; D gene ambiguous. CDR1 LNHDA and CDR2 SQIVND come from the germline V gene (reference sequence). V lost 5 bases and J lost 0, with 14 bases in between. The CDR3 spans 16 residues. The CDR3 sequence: CASSARKLLAKNIQYF. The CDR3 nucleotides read TGTGCCAGTAGTGCCAGGAAACTTCTAGCCAAAAACATTCAGTACTTC.

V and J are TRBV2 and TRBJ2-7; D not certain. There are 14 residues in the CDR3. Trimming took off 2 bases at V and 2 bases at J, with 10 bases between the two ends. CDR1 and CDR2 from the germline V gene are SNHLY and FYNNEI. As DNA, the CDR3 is TGTGCCAGCAGTGAACGTGCAACTGCCTACGAGCAGTACTTC. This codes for CASSERATAYEQYF.

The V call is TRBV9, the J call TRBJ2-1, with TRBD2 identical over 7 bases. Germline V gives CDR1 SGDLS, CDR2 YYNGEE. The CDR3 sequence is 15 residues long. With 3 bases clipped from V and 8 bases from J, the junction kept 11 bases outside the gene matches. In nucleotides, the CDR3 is TGTGCCAGCAGCGAGTGGGGGGAGGGCCTCGATGAGCAGTTCTTC. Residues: CASSEWGEGLDEQFF.

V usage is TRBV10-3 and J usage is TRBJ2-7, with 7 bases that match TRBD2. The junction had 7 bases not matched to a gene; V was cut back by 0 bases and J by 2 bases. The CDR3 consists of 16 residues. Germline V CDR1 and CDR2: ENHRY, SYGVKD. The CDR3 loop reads CAISESLADVTYEQYF. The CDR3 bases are TGTGCCATCAGTGAGTCCCTAGCGGATGTCACCTACGAGCAGTACTTC.

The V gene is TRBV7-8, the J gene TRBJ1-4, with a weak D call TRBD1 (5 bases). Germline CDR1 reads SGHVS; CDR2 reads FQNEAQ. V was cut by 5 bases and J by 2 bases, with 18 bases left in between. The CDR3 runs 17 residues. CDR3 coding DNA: TGTGCCAGCAGCCTACAAGGGGCGGACTCCACTAATGAAAAACTGTTTTTT. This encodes CASSLQGADSTNEKLFF.

CDR3 nucleotide sequence: TGTGCCAGCAGTGAGATACAGAGGGGCTCCCACACAGATACGCAGTATTTT. Amino acids: CASSEIQRGSHTDTQYF. This chain connects TRBV25-1 to TRBJ2-3, with D possibly called TRBD1 or TRBD2 (5 bases each). The V end was cut by 3 bases, the J end by 2 bases, with 18 bases between. In germline, CDR1 is MGHDK, CDR2 SYGVNS. This CDR3 is 17 amino acids long.

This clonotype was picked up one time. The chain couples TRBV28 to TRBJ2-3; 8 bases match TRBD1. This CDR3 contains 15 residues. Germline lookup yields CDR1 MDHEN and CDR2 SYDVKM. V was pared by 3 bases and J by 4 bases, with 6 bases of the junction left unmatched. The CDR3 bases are TGTGCCAGCAGTTTTGGGGCAGGGGGCGCAGATACGCAGTATTTT. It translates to CASSFGAGGADTQYF.

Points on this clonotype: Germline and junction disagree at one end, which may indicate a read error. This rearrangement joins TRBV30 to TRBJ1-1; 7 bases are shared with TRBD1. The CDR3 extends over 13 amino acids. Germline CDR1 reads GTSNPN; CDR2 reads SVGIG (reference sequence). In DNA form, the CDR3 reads TGTGCCTGGTCGGGACAGCCGAACGCTGAAGCTTTCTTT. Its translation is CAWSGQPNAEAFF.

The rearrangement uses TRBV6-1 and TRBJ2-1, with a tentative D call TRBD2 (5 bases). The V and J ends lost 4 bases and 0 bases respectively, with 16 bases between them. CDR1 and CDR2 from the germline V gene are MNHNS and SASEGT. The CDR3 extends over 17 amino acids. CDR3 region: CASSGADGDNSYNEQFF. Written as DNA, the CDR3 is TGTGCCAGCAGTGGAGCCGACGGGGATAACTCCTACAATGAGCAGTTCTTC.

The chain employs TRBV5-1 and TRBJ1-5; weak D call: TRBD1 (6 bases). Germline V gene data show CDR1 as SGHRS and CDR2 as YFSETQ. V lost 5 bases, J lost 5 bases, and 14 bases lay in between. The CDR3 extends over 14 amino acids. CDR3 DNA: TGCGCCAGCAGGGGGGCTGGGGTCTATCAGCCCCAGCATTTT. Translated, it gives CASRGAGVYQPQHF.

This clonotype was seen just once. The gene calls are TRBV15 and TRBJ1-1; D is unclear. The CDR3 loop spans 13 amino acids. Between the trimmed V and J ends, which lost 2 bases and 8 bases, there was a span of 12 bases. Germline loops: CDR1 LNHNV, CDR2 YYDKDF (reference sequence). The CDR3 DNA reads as TGTGCCACCAGCAGAAAAGACCGCTCCGAAGCTTTCTTT. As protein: CATSRKDRSEAFF.

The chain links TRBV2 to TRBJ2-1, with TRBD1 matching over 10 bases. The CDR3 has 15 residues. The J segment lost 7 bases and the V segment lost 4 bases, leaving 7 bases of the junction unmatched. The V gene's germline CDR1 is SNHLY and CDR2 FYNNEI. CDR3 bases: TGTGCCAGCAGTGCTGGGACAGGGGTTAGGAATGAGCAGTTCTTC. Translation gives CASSAGTGVRNEQFF.

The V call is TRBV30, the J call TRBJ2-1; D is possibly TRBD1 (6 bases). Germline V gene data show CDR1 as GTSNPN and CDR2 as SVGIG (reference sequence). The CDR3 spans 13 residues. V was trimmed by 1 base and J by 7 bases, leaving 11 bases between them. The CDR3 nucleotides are TGTGCCTGGAGTGGGCAGGGGTGGAATGAGCAGTTCTTC. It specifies CAWSGQGWNEQFF.

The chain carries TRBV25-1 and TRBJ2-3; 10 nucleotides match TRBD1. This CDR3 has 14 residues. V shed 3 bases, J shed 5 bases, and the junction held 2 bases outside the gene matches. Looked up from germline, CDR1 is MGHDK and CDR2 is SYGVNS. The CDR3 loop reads CASSDWDRGDTQYF. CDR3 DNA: TGTGCCAGCAGTGACTGGGACAGGGGAGATACGCAGTATTTT. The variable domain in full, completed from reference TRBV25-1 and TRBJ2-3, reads EADIYQTPRYLVIGTGKKITLECSQTMGHDKMYWYQQDPGMELHLIHYSYGVNSTEKGDLSSESTVSRIRTEHFPLTLESARPSHTSQYLCASSDWDRGDTQYFGPGTRLTVL.

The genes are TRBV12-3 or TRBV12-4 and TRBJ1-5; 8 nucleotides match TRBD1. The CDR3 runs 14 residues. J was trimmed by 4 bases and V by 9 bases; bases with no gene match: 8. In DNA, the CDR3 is TGTGCCAGTACCGGACAGGGTTGGAATCAGCCCCAGCATTTT. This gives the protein CASTGQGWNQPQHF.